The 23 T cell receptor beta chains presented below share a single source sample, sequenced in a study of cytomegalovirus exposure and HLA in healthy donors (dated by TCRdb to about 2017). Libraries came from the immunoSEQ multiplex PCR assay. For the multiplex PCR, a mixture combining 60 forward primers for TCR Vbeta segments and 13 reverse primers for TCR Jbeta segments was used. The immuneACCESS repertoire file appears here via TCRdb, limited to in-frame rearrangements. These files lack a portion of the clones; in checked studies, under half of the deficit traces to unresolved V genes, and the cause of the others is not known. The sample has some 200,000 clones on record, around four fifths of them singletons. Under 0.9% of the sample is in the top ten clones. Sequenced input: PBMCs. These receptors were taken from a woman younger than 30 in good health and CMV-seronegative.

The genes are TRBV27 and TRBJ2-1; possible D gene TRBD1, 6 bases. The CDR3 length is 17 residues. CDR1 and CDR2 from the germline V gene are MNHEY and SMNVEV (reference sequence). The ends were cut back, 5 bases at V and 1 base at J, with 18 bases in the middle. The CDR3 DNA sequence: TGTGCCAGCAGTACCCTCCCACCGGACAGATCCTACAATGAGCAGTTCTTC. The encoded protein is CASSTLPPDRSYNEQFF.

The gene calls are TRBV10-3 and TRBJ2-2; D might be TRBD1 (5 bases). The CDR3 sequence is 12 residues long. Germline-derived CDR1 and CDR2 are ENHRY and SYGVKD. CDR3 bases: TGTGCGTGCGGACATAACACCGGGGAGCTGTTTTTT. It codes for CACGHNTGELFF.

The chain recombines TRBV6-5 with TRBJ1-1, with a possible D match to TRBD1 (6 bases). The germline V gene encodes CDR1 MNHEY and CDR2 SVGAGI. CDR3 length: 15 amino acids. The V end lost 6 bases, the J end lost 0 bases, and 14 bases lay between the germline ends. The CDR3, as DNA: TGTGCCAGCAGACCTGACAGGTACATGAACACTGAAGCTTTCTTT. Translation: CASRPDRYMNTEAFF.

The CDR3 region is CASSSSIAGSYNEQFF. DNA for the CDR3: TGTGCCAGCAGCTCTTCGATAGCGGGCAGCTACAATGAGCAGTTCTTC. The V and J genes are TRBV7-2 and TRBJ2-1; 7 bases fit TRBD2. This CDR3 comprises 16 residues. With V trimmed by 4 bases and J by 3 bases, 9 bases remained unmatched. Germline loops: CDR1 SGHTA, CDR2 FQGNSA.

The chain combines TRBV7-6 with TRBJ1-4; D call uncertain. Germline assignment: CDR1 SGHVS and CDR2 FNYEAQ. V was trimmed by 2 bases and J by 0 bases, leaving 10 bases between them. The CDR3 consists of 16 residues. CDR3 protein: CASSLSGRTTNEKLFF. The CDR3 coding sequence is TGTGCCAGCAGCTTAAGCGGAAGAACAACTAATGAAAAACTGTTTTTT.

This chain uses TRBV5-5 with TRBJ2-2, with a tentative D call TRBD2 (6 bases). Germline V CDR1 and CDR2: SGHKS, YYEKEE (reference sequence). This CDR3 region has 14 residues. V lost 0 bases to trimming and J lost 4 bases, with 7 bases between them. The CDR3 loop is CASSLGRATGELFF. As DNA, the CDR3 is TGTGCCAGCAGCTTGGGGAGGGCCACCGGGGAGCTGTTTTTT.

J is TRBJ1-5 and V is TRBV2; D is ambiguous. The germline V gene encodes CDR1 SNHLY and CDR2 FYNNEI. Deletions cut 1 base from V and 7 bases from J, with 5 bases between. The length of the CDR3 is 12 residues. The chain's CDR3 is CASSEVAQPQHF. DNA for the CDR3: TGTGCCAGCAGTGAAGTGGCACAGCCCCAGCATTTT.

The V call is TRBV7-6, the J call TRBJ2-3, with D possibly being TRBD2 (6 bases). Germline CDR1 is SGHVS and CDR2 is FNYEAQ. V lost 5 bases, J lost 4 bases, and 19 bases lay in between. The CDR3 consists of 16 residues. The CDR3 DNA sequence: TGTGCCAGCAGCCAGAAGGTAGCCGGGGGATCAGATACGCAGTATTTT. Translated: CASSQKVAGGSDTQYF.

V is TRBV11-3 and J is TRBJ2-1, with TRBD1 identical over 9 bases. V lost 5 bases, J lost 9 bases, and 8 bases stayed unmatched. From germline, CDR1 is SGHNT and CDR2 YENEEA. The CDR3 covers 14 residues. In DNA form, the CDR3 reads TGTGCCAGCAGCCAACGGGGACAGGGCTCTGAGCAGTTCTTC. Translated, it gives CASSQRGQGSEQFF.

This sequence joins TRBV7-6 and TRBJ2-3; tentatively, D is TRBD2 (5 bases). Trimming cost V 5 bases and J 4 bases, with 13 bases left between them. Germline values: CDR1 SGHVS, CDR2 FNYEAQ. The CDR3 totals 14 residues. For the CDR3, the DNA is TGTGCCAGCAGCCCCCTAGAGGGCCCAGATACGCAGTATTTT. Amino acid sequence: CASSPLEGPDTQYF. The variable domain in full, with the rest retrieved from reference TRBV7-6 and TRBJ2-3, is GAGVSQSPRYKVTKRGQDVALRCDPISGHVSLYWYRQALGQGPEFLTYFNYEAQQDKSGLPNDRFSAERPEGSISTLTIQRTEQRDSAMYRCASSPLEGPDTQYFGPGTRLTVL.

This chain links TRBV10-2 with TRBJ2-1, with D unclear. Germline CDR1 is WSHSY and CDR2 is SAAADI. V was pared by 4 bases and J by 5 bases, with 15 bases between. This CDR3 is 15 amino acids long. Written as DNA, the CDR3 is TGCGCCAGCAGTGTTAGTCTGATGGAGCACAATGAGCAGTTCTTC. As protein: CASSVSLMEHNEQFF.

The chain couples TRBV7-2 to TRBJ1-1; 9 nucleotides align to TRBD1. After removal of 1 base from V and 4 bases from J, the junction contained 4 bases not matched to a gene. The CDR3 is made up of 15 amino acids. Germline loops: CDR1 SGHTA, CDR2 FQGNSA. This CDR3 reads CASSLDRDRVTEAFF. The CDR3 coding sequence is TGTGCCAGCAGCTTAGACCGGGACAGGGTCACTGAAGCTTTCTTT.

This clone has only one observation. The chain is built from TRBV5-1 and TRBJ2-2, with TRBD2 matching over 8 bases. Germline-derived CDR1 and CDR2 are SGHRS and YFSETQ. The CDR3 is made up of 17 amino acids. With 2 bases clipped from V and 5 bases from J, the junction kept 11 bases outside the gene matches. CDR3 protein: CASSFHGVERGTGELFF. In DNA, the CDR3 is TGCGCCAGCAGCTTCCATGGGGTCGAGCGGGGGACCGGGGAGCTGTTTTTT.

This sequence joins TRBV7-6 and TRBJ2-2; D not resolved. There are 14 residues in the CDR3. Looked up from germline, CDR1 is SGHVS and CDR2 is FNYEAQ. The V and J ends lost 0 bases and 5 bases respectively, with 7 bases between them. The CDR3 protein is CASSLAPGTGELFF. The CDR3 nucleotides are TGTGCCAGCAGCTTAGCGCCCGGTACCGGGGAGCTGTTTTTT. Full variable domain (missing parts from reference TRBV7-6 and TRBJ2-2): GAGVSQSPRYKVTKRGQDVALRCDPISGHVSLYWYRQALGQGPEFLTYFNYEAQQDKSGLPNDRFSAERPEGSISTLTIQRTEQRDSAMYRCASSLAPGTGELFFGEGSRLTVL.

The chain joins TRBV29-1 to TRBJ2-1, with TRBD2 as a possible D gene (5 bases). Trimming shortened V by 6 bases and J by 3 bases, and 18 bases separated the two germline ends. Per germline, CDR1 SQVTM and CDR2 ANQGSEA. The CDR3 runs 15 residues. CDR3 loop: CSVQTGKPLYNEQFF. In nucleotides, the CDR3 is TGCAGCGTCCAGACGGGGAAACCGCTCTACAATGAGCAGTTCTTC.

The rearrangement links TRBV5-1 to TRBJ1-3; D might be TRBD1 (6 bases). This CDR3 region has 14 residues. Trimming took 4 bases from V and 4 from J, leaving 12 bases between them. CDR1 is SGHRS, CDR2 YFSETQ, per germline. Here the CDR3 reads CASSTGPGGNTIYF. The CDR3, as DNA: TGCGCCAGCAGCACAGGGCCGGGCGGAAACACCATATATTTT.

The V gene is TRBV2, the J gene TRBJ1-1, with 11 nucleotides matching TRBD1. The CDR3 sequence is 15 residues long. The J segment lost 4 bases and the V segment lost 6 bases, leaving 7 bases of the junction unmatched. Germline V gives CDR1 SNHLY, CDR2 FYNNEI. This CDR3 is CASSYGQGAITEAFF. The CDR3, as DNA: TGTGCCAGCAGCTACGGACAGGGGGCAATCACTGAAGCTTTCTTT. Full variable domain (remainder filled in from reference TRBV2 and TRBJ1-1): EPEVTQTPSHQVTQMGQEVILRCVPISNHLYFYWYRQILGQKVEFLVSFYNNEISEKSEIFDDQFSVERPDGSNFTLKIRSTKLEDSAMYFCASSYGQGAITEAFFGQGTRLTVV.

This chain connects TRBV9 to TRBJ1-6; 10 bases align to TRBD1. Per the germline V gene, CDR1 is SGDLS and CDR2 is YYNGEE. This CDR3 contains 17 residues. The ends lost 4 bases at V and 10 bases at J; junction bases unmatched: 14. The CDR3 sequence: CASSPGGQGSFRSPLHF. CDR3 bases: TGTGCCAGCAGCCCAGGGGGACAGGGGAGCTTTCGGTCACCCCTCCACTTT.

This chain uses TRBV27 with TRBJ2-5; D perhaps matches TRBD2 (5 bases). Germline V gene data show CDR1 as MNHEY and CDR2 as SMNVEV (reference sequence). V was cut by 0 bases and J by 5 bases, with 7 bases left in between. The CDR3 loop spans 13 amino acids. In DNA, the CDR3 is TGTGCCAGCAGTTTATCGGACTCGGAGACCCAGTACTTC. Its protein product is CASSLSDSETQYF.

V usage is TRBV18 and J usage is TRBJ1-4; a possible D gene is TRBD1 (5 bases). V was clipped by 5 bases and J by 8 bases, with 18 bases between them. Germline lookup yields CDR1 KGHSH and CDR2 LQKENI. The CDR3 is made up of 15 amino acids. The CDR3 loop is CASSSGARVNEKLFF. Here the CDR3 DNA reads TGTGCCAGCTCATCTGGGGCCAGGGTAAACGAAAAACTGTTTTTT. Variable domain in full (rest from reference TRBV18 and TRBJ1-4): NAGVMQNPRHLVRRRGQEARLRCSPMKGHSHVYWYRQLPEEGLKFMVYLQKENIIDESGMPKERFSAEFPKEGPSILRIQQVVRGDSAAYFCASSSGARVNEKLFFGSGTQLSVL.

The chain links TRBV6-1 to TRBJ1-2, with a possible D match to TRBD1 (5 bases). Looked up from germline, CDR1 is MNHNS and CDR2 is SASEGT. Trimming removed 5 bases from V and 2 bases from J, with 15 bases in between. This CDR3 is 15 amino acids long. Written as DNA, the CDR3 is TGTGCCAGCAGTCAGGGCGAGGCGGGGAACTATGGCTACACCTTC. Translated: CASSQGEAGNYGYTF.

This sequence joins TRBV7-8 and TRBJ1-4; possible D gene TRBD1, 5 bases. CDR3 length: 16 residues. Germline V gene sequence: CDR1 SGHVS, CDR2 FQNEAQ. The germline V and J ends were trimmed by 5 bases and 8 bases, with 21 bases remaining between them. CDR3 DNA sequence: TGTGCCAGCAGCGAAGACCGGGACTTACCGGGGGAAAAACTGTTTTTT. Translation: CASSEDRDLPGEKLFF. The full variable domain, rest sourced from reference TRBV7-8 and TRBJ1-4, is GAGVSQSPRYKVAKRGQDVALRCDPISGHVSLFWYQQALGQGPEFLTYFQNEAQLDKSGLPSDRFFAERPEGSVSTLKIQRTQQEDSAVYLCASSEDRDLPGEKLFFGSGTQLSVL.

V and J are TRBV19 and TRBJ1-1; 8 bases line up with TRBD1. This CDR3 is built from 16 residues. Germline CDR1 LNHDA, CDR2 SQIVND (reference sequence). Trimming cost V 3 bases and J 5 bases; bases outside gene matches: 11. Here the CDR3 DNA reads TGTGCCAGTAGTATCGGACAGGGAAGAAGAGAAACTGAAGCTTTCTTT. Amino acids: CASSIGQGRRETEAFF.